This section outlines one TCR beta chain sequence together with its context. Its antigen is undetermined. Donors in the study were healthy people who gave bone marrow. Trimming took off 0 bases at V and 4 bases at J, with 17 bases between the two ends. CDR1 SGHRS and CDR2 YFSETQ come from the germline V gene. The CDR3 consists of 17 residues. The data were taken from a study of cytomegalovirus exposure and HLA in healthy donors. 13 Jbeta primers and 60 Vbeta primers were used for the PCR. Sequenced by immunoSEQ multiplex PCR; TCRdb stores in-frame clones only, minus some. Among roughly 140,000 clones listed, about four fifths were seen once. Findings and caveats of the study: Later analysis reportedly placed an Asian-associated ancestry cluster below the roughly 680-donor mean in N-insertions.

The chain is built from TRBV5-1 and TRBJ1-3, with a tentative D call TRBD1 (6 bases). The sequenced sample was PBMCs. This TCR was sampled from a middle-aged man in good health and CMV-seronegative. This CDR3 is CASSLDTMGANGNTIYF. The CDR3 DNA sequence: TGCGCCAGCAGCTTGGACACAATGGGGGCAAACGGAAACACCATATATTTT.